The 21 T cell receptor beta chains reported below all come from one sample, sequenced in a study of response to subunit inactivated influenza vaccine. TCRdb reprocessed the RT-PCR reads via MiXCR and lists one record per CDR3 protein. In the table there are 500,000 to 600,000 distinct CDR3 sequences, less than 8% of which are singletons. Sequencing was performed on PBMCs from blood, taken roughly 24 months after vaccination. The receptors stem from a man aged 45 to 75 who received an inactivated influenza vaccine.

Ten or more counts support this clonotype. The CDR3 here is CASSLGVRARVGAEAFF. In DNA, the CDR3 is TGCGCCAGCAGCCTGGGGGTGAGAGCCCGGGTTGGGGCTGAAGCTTTCTTT. This chain joins TRBV5-1 and TRBJ1-1, with D maybe TRBD1 (5 bases). Germline lookup yields CDR1 SGHRS and CDR2 YFSETQ. The V and J ends lost 4 bases and 6 bases respectively, with 25 bases between them. The CDR3 sequence is 17 residues long.

This clonotype was observed a few times. The junction differs from germline at one of its ends, possibly a read error. The V call is TRBV20-1, the J call TRBJ2-3; 11 bases agree with TRBD2. This CDR3 spans 14 amino acids. Germline lookup yields CDR1 DFQATT and CDR2 SNEGSKA (reference sequence). CDR3 sequence: CSSRLAGTTDTQYF. As DNA, the CDR3 is TGCAGTTCTAGACTAGCGGGGACCACAGATACGCAGTATTTT.

V and J are TRBV20-1 and TRBJ2-1; 7 nucleotides align to TRBD2. Looked up from germline, CDR1 is DFQATT and CDR2 is SNEGSKA (reference sequence). The CDR3 is made up of 14 amino acids. V lost 0 bases and J lost 5; bases outside the gene matches: 4. The CDR3 bases are TGCAGTGCTAGAGAACTAGCGTCAAACAATGAGCAGTTCTTC. Translation gives CSARELASNNEQFF.

V is TRBV12-3 or TRBV12-4 and J is TRBJ2-7; D gene unclear. The CDR3 has 13 amino acids. The V end lost 5 bases, the J end lost 3 bases, and 11 bases lay between the germline ends. CDR3 DNA sequence: TGTGCCAGCAGTACCGTACTAATCTACGAGCAGTACTTC. It specifies CASSTVLIYEQYF.

The J gene is TRBJ2-5, the V gene TRBV20-1; TRBD1 might be the D (6 bases). Germline V lookup: CDR1 DFQATT, CDR2 SNEGSKA (reference sequence). This CDR3 has 15 amino acids. The V end lost 1 base, the J end lost 2 bases, and 14 bases lay between the germline ends. In DNA form, the CDR3 reads TGCAGTGCTAGAGTAGGACAGTCGATACAAGAGACCCAGTACTTC. It yields the protein CSARVGQSIQETQYF.

This clonotype was recorded a few times. The chain is built from TRBV6-2 or TRBV6-3 and TRBJ2-6; a possible D gene is TRBD1 (6 bases). The CDR3 covers 19 residues. Germline lookup yields CDR1 MNHEY and CDR2 SVGEGT. With 7 bases removed from V and 4 bases from J, the gap between germline ends came to 26 bases. The CDR3, as DNA: TGTGCCAGCACTCGTTACAGGGCTTTAGCCGCCGTAGGGGCCAACGTCCTGACTTTC. Protein sequence: CASTRYRALAAVGANVLTF.

Many counts were recorded for this clonotype. The chain is built from TRBV20-1 and TRBJ2-3; 9 bases are shared with TRBD1. The J segment lost 5 bases and the V segment lost 5 bases, leaving 8 bases of the junction unmatched. Germline CDR1 DFQATT, CDR2 SNEGSKA (reference sequence). The CDR3 covers 14 residues. The CDR3, as DNA: TGCAGTGCTGGAAACAGGGGGCACGGAGATACGCAGTATTTT. Translated: CSAGNRGHGDTQYF.

The gene calls are TRBV7-2 and TRBJ1-4, with D perhaps matching TRBD1 (6 bases). CDR3 length: 15 amino acids. V was pared by 5 bases and J by 7 bases, with 17 bases between. Germline CDR1 and CDR2: SGHTA and FQGNSA. CDR3 coding DNA: TGTGCCAGCAGCACGAGCGGGGGGCTCGGTGAAAAACTGTTTTTT. It yields the protein CASSTSGGLGEKLFF.

The chain has TRBV6-6 and TRBJ2-1; D gene ambiguous. V dropped 5 bases and J dropped 5 bases, with 7 bases sitting between them. The CDR3 totals 12 residues. In germline, CDR1 is MNHNY, CDR2 SVGAGI (reference sequence). Here the CDR3 reads CASSLSDNEQFF. The CDR3 DNA follows: TGTGCCAGCAGTCTTTCTGACAATGAGCAGTTCTTC.

In this sample, this clonotype turned up many times. The chain combines TRBV7-2 with TRBJ2-3; 7 bases align to TRBD2. The V segment lost 5 bases and the J segment 4 bases; nucleotides outside the gene matches: 12. CDR1 is SGHTA, CDR2 FQGNSA, per germline. This CDR3 contains 16 residues. In nucleotides, the CDR3 is TGTGCCAGCAGCGCGGGGGTAGCGGCAGGTTCAGATACGCAGTATTTT. Translating it yields CASSAGVAAGSDTQYF.

This clonotype was recorded many times. V usage is TRBV4-2 and J usage is TRBJ2-1, with D perhaps matching TRBD1 (5 bases). The germline V and J ends were trimmed by 0 bases and 11 bases, with 8 bases remaining between them. Looked up from germline, CDR1 is LGHNA and CDR2 is YNFKEQ. This CDR3 contains 12 residues. The CDR3 DNA reads TGTGCCAGCAGCCAAGAGACAGATAAGCAGTTCTTC. It codes for CASSQETDKQFF.

This clonotype was counted ten times or more. The rearrangement joins TRBV29-1 to TRBJ2-5; 8 bases are shared with TRBD1. V lost 0 bases to trimming and J lost 5 bases; unmatched junction nucleotides: 2. The CDR3 is made up of 13 amino acids. Germline V gives CDR1 SQVTM, CDR2 ANQGSEA. CDR3 protein: CSVEENRGETQYF. CDR3 sequence (DNA): TGCAGCGTTGAAGAAAACAGGGGGGAGACCCAGTACTTC.

A few counts support this clonotype. V and J are TRBV20-1 and TRBJ1-1; tentatively, D is TRBD1 (6 bases). The CDR3 runs to 12 residues. Germline values: CDR1 DFQATT, CDR2 SNEGSKA (reference sequence). The germline V and J ends were trimmed by 8 bases and 1 base, with 11 bases remaining between them. The CDR3 is CSRGGPNTEAFF. The DNA for the CDR3 is TGCAGTCGGGGGGGGCCGAACACTGAAGCTTTCTTT.

This chain links TRBV24-1 with TRBJ2-1, with 8 bases lining up with TRBD2. Germline lookup yields CDR1 KGHDR and CDR2 SFDVKD. V shed 5 bases, J shed 6 bases, and the junction held 8 bases outside the gene matches. This CDR3 region has 15 residues. The CDR3, as DNA: TGTGCCACCAGTGGTCAAGCGGGAGATCGCAATGAGCAGTTCTTC. Its protein is CATSGQAGDRNEQFF.

This clonotype was observed a handful of times. The chain links TRBV11-2 to TRBJ2-2; D is undetermined. The ends were cut back, 5 bases at V and 8 bases at J, with 3 bases in the middle. This CDR3 is built from 10 residues. Germline CDR1 SGHAT, CDR2 FQNNGV. CDR3 in amino acids: CASSRGELFF. For the CDR3, the DNA is TGTGCCAGCAGCCGAGGGGAGCTGTTTTTT.

The J gene is TRBJ2-5, the V gene TRBV5-1; D tentatively fits TRBD1 or TRBD2 (5 bases each). The CDR3 loop spans 15 amino acids. V lost 0 bases and J 5 bases, leaving 14 bases between the germline ends. Germline assignment: CDR1 SGHRS and CDR2 YFSETQ. CDR3 sequence: CASSLGARRDETQYF. The CDR3 coding sequence is TGCGCCAGCAGCTTGGGGGCGCGCCGGGACGAGACCCAGTACTTC.

At least ten counts were recorded for this clonotype. CDR3 bases: TGTGCCAGCAGGTCCGGAAATTACAATGAGCAGTTCTTC. Translating it yields CASRSGNYNEQFF. The chain couples TRBV12-3 or TRBV12-4 to TRBJ2-1; D unclear. V shed 6 bases and J shed 4 bases, with 10 bases lying between them. This CDR3 has 13 residues.

As regards this clonotype: With a much larger clone just one base away, this may be a read error. In nucleotides, the CDR3 is TGCGCCAGCAGCCAGTACGGGATAGGGGCCTACGAGCAGTACTTC. Encoded protein: CASSQYGIGAYEQYF. The rearrangement joins TRBV4-3 to TRBJ2-7; D tentatively reads TRBD1 or TRBD2 (5 bases each). Trimming shortened V by 3 bases and J by 2 bases, and 14 bases separated the two germline ends. The CDR3 runs to 15 residues. Germline V lookup: CDR1 LGHNA, CDR2 YSLEER.

This clonotype came up many times. The chain recombines TRBV6-2 or TRBV6-3 with TRBJ1-6, with TRBD1 matching over 8 bases. This CDR3 has 16 residues. After removal of 0 bases from V and 9 bases from J, the junction contained 7 bases not matched to a gene. CDR1 MNHEY and CDR2 SVGEGT come from the germline V gene. The CDR3 is CASSYSGQGARSPLHF. DNA of the CDR3: TGTGCCAGCAGTTACTCGGGGCAGGGGGCCCGTTCACCCCTCCACTTT.

This chain links TRBV29-1 with TRBJ2-1; TRBD1 matches at 9 bases. Germline assignment: CDR1 SQVTM and CDR2 ANQGSEA. V shed 7 bases, J shed 2 bases, and the junction held 9 bases outside the gene matches. The CDR3 is made up of 15 amino acids. The CDR3 loop reads CSASLGQGTYNEQFF. DNA of the CDR3: TGCAGCGCCTCATTGGGACAGGGAACCTACAATGAGCAGTTCTTC.

This clonotype was seen a handful of times. This chain's CDR3 is CASSWGQGGETQYF. CDR3 DNA: TGCGCCAGCAGCTGGGGACAGGGAGGAGAGACCCAGTACTTC. The rearrangement uses TRBV5-1 and TRBJ2-5; 9 positions agree with TRBD1. Germline CDR1 reads SGHRS; CDR2 reads YFSETQ. CDR3 size: 14 residues. V shed 3 bases and J 4 bases; nucleotides not matched to a gene: 4.